Each of the 20 T cell receptor beta chains below was sequenced from the same sample in a study of blood T cell repertoires in COVID-19. Some clones are missing from TCRdb's copy, which holds only in-frame ones; the method was immunoSEQ multiplex PCR. The sample gives about 31,000 clones, roughly nine tenths of which show up once; approximately 24% is in the top ten. Sequenced input: peripheral blood. The source is a human donor with active COVID-19. The donor label of this sample is uncertain.

The chain recombines TRBV2 with TRBJ2-7; 8 bases agree with TRBD2. The CDR3 runs 14 residues. Trimming cost V 5 bases and J 6 bases; bases outside gene matches: 9. Germline CDR1 SNHLY, CDR2 FYNNEI. CDR3 bases: TGTGCCAGCAGTCCCGGGACTAGAAACGGCGAGCAGTACTTC. Amino acids: CASSPGTRNGEQYF.

This chain uses TRBV6-5 with TRBJ2-7; possible D gene TRBD1, 5 bases. The CDR3 totals 14 residues. Germline V gene data show CDR1 as MNHEY and CDR2 as SVGAGI. Trimming removed 6 bases from V and 10 bases from J, with 22 bases in between. Written as DNA, the CDR3 is TGTGCCAGCAGGAATCGAGGACCGACAGAACCTCAGTACTTC. Translated: CASRNRGPTEPQYF.

V is TRBV4-2 and J is TRBJ2-5, with TRBD1 matching 12 bases. Losses at the gene ends were 1 base for V and 5 bases for J; bases not matched to a gene: 5. The CDR3 length is 16 residues. The germline V gene encodes CDR1 LGHNA and CDR2 YNFKEQ. Here the CDR3 reads CASSQVGTGGPETQYF. The CDR3 nucleotides are TGTGCCAGCAGCCAAGTCGGGACAGGGGGCCCGGAGACCCAGTACTTC.

The V gene is TRBV6-1, the J gene TRBJ2-1; 10 bases match TRBD2. From germline, CDR1 is MNHNS and CDR2 SASEGT. The V and J ends lost 1 base and 0 bases, in that order; junction bases with no gene match: 18. This CDR3 has 22 residues. CDR3 region: CASSEGAPLAGVSPSSYNEQFF. The CDR3 DNA sequence: TGTGCCAGCAGTGAAGGGGCCCCCCTAGCGGGGGTCTCCCCAAGCTCCTACAATGAGCAGTTCTTC.

The V and J genes are TRBV6-5 and TRBJ2-7; 11 bases fit TRBD2. The CDR3 extends over 15 amino acids. V was clipped by 5 bases and J by 7 bases; unmatched bases: 10. CDR1 is MNHEY and CDR2 is SVGAGI in the germline V gene. The DNA of the CDR3 is TGTGCCAGCAGTCATAGCGGGGGGGGCTCCATTGAGCAGTACTTC. Its translation is CASSHSGGGSIEQYF.

The chain carries TRBV20-1 and TRBJ2-2; a possible D gene is TRBD2 (7 bases). The germline CDR1 and CDR2 sequences are DFQATT and SNEGSKA (reference sequence). The ends were cut back, 3 bases at V and 4 bases at J, with 15 bases in the middle. The CDR3 is made up of 15 amino acids. The CDR3 DNA reads TGCAGTGCTAGTCCCGGGGGGCCTGGCACCGGGGAGCTGTTTTTT. Amino acids: CSASPGGPGTGELFF.

This rearrangement joins TRBV9 to TRBJ2-1; TRBD2 might be the D (6 bases). The CDR3 runs 14 residues. Deletions cut 4 bases from V and 9 bases from J, with 17 bases between. The germline gives CDR1 SGDLS, CDR2 YYNGEE. As DNA, the CDR3 is TGTGCCAGCAGCCCCCGGGACTGGAGGGGTGAGCAGTTCTTC. Translating gives CASSPRDWRGEQFF. The full variable domain, with the rest looked up from reference TRBV9 and TRBJ2-1, is DSGVTQTPKHLITATGQRVTLRCSPRSGDLSVYWYQQSLDQGLQFLIQYYNGEERAKGNILERFSAQQFPDLHSELNLSSLELGDSALYFCASSPRDWRGEQFFGPGTRLTVL.

The chain recombines TRBV15 with TRBJ1-1; the D gene is possibly TRBD1 (5 bases). Per germline, CDR1 LNHNV and CDR2 YYDKDF (reference sequence). Trimming took off 1 base at V and 1 base at J, with 10 bases between the two ends. This CDR3 is built from 15 residues. CDR3 sequence (DNA): TGTGCCACCAGCAGAGTAGCCAGGGCGAACACTGAAGCTTTCTTT. Its translation is CATSRVARANTEAFF.

The chain is built from TRBV27 and TRBJ2-5; maybe TRBD1 (7 bases). The CDR3 extends over 18 amino acids. V was pared by 1 base and J by 4 bases, with 22 bases between. Germline-derived CDR1 and CDR2 are MNHEY and SMNVEV (reference sequence). CDR3 coding DNA: TGTGCCAGCAGTTTATGGGGCAGGGGGAGGACCATGGGAGAGACCCAGTACTTC. The encoded protein is CASSLWGRGRTMGETQYF.

This chain connects TRBV27 to TRBJ2-2, with TRBD2 as a possible D gene (6 bases). This CDR3 is 17 amino acids long. Germline CDR1 and CDR2: MNHEY and SMNVEV (reference sequence). V lost 7 bases and J lost 6, with 24 bases in between. CDR3 in amino acids: CASMPMGLPLSAGELFF. In nucleotides, the CDR3 is TGTGCCAGCATGCCCATGGGACTTCCCCTGTCGGCCGGGGAGCTGTTTTTT.

This chain joins TRBV12-3 or TRBV12-4 and TRBJ2-5; tentatively, D is TRBD1 (5 bases). Trimming pared 5 bases from V and 3 bases from J, leaving 10 bases between. This CDR3 has 13 amino acids. The DNA of the CDR3 is TGTGCCAGCAGTCCCGCCAGGGAAGAGACCCAGTACTTC. Translating gives CASSPAREETQYF.

The CDR3 sequence is CASSIIPFAGLGNEQFF. The CDR3 bases are TGTGCCAGTAGTATAATACCCTTCGCGGGATTGGGGAATGAGCAGTTCTTC. The genes are TRBV19 and TRBJ2-1; TRBD2 might be the D (6 bases). The germline V gene encodes CDR1 LNHDA and CDR2 SQIVND (reference sequence). Deletions cut 2 bases from V and 7 bases from J, with 21 bases between. The CDR3 length is 17 residues.

V usage is TRBV5-8 and J usage is TRBJ2-2; D is uncertain. Trimming stripped 4 bases from V and 9 bases from J, with 19 bases between. CDR3 size: 15 residues. CDR1 is SGHTS and CDR2 is YDEGEE in the germline V gene. CDR3 nucleotides: TGTGCCAGCAGCCCTCGCCGTACACAACACCGGGAGCTGTTTTTT. This codes for CASSPRRTQHRELFF.

This clone was counted a single time. The V gene is TRBV7-9, the J gene TRBJ2-3; 11 nucleotides agree with TRBD1. This CDR3 contains 16 residues. CDR1 is SEHNR and CDR2 is FQNEAQ in the germline V gene (reference sequence). V was clipped by 1 base and J by 6 bases; unmatched bases: 6. The CDR3 sequence: CASSLGGQGAFDTQYF. The CDR3, as DNA: TGTGCCAGCAGCTTAGGAGGACAGGGGGCGTTTGATACGCAGTATTTT.

The V and J genes are TRBV27 and TRBJ2-2; TRBD1 might be the D (6 bases). The V end lost 5 bases, the J end lost 3 bases, and 13 bases lay between the germline ends. Germline CDR1 MNHEY, CDR2 SMNVEV (reference sequence). This CDR3 contains 15 residues. The CDR3: CASSQGFRYTGELFF. CDR3 bases: TGTGCCAGCAGTCAGGGGTTCCGGTACACCGGGGAGCTGTTTTTT.

The V gene is TRBV28, the J gene TRBJ2-1; a possible D gene is TRBD2 (6 bases). The V end was cut by 9 bases, the J end by 6 bases, with 18 bases between. The length of the CDR3 is 14 residues. Per the germline V gene, CDR1 is MDHEN and CDR2 is SYDVKM. This chain's CDR3 is CASTGLPRGNEQFF. CDR3 nucleotides: TGTGCCAGTACGGGACTCCCCCGGGGCAATGAGCAGTTCTTC.

This clone came up a few times. The V gene is TRBV10-2, the J gene TRBJ1-6; the match to TRBD1 covers 7 bases. The CDR3 is 13 residues long. The junction had 1 base not matched to a gene; V was cut back by 6 bases and J by 5 bases. CDR1 and CDR2 (germline): WSHSY, SAAADI. As DNA, the CDR3 is TGCGCCAGCAGCAGGGGGGATAATTCACCCCTCCACTTT. Protein: CASSRGDNSPLHF.

This chain links TRBV3-1 (or the pseudogene TRBV3-2) with TRBJ2-3; a weak D match, TRBD1 (5 bases). Trimming left V 0 bases short and J 3 bases short, with 13 bases between. Germline CDR1 reads LGHDT; CDR2 reads YNNKEL (reference sequence). CDR3 length: 16 residues. CDR3 nucleotides: TGTGCCAGCAGCCAAGATAGGGCCGACAGTACAGATACGCAGTATTTT. It yields the protein CASSQDRADSTDTQYF.

V is TRBV3-1 (or the pseudogene TRBV3-2) and J is TRBJ2-1; 12 nucleotides line up with TRBD2. V shed 3 bases, J shed 7 bases, and the junction held 10 bases outside the gene matches. CDR3 length: 17 residues. Germline CDR1 is LGHDT and CDR2 is YNNKEL (reference sequence). CDR3 nucleotides: TGTGCCAGCAGCCACCGAACCTCCGGGACTAGCGGGAATGAGCAGTTCTTC. It encodes CASSHRTSGTSGNEQFF.

This chain's CDR3 is CASNEREGTDTQYF. The CDR3 coding sequence is TGTGCCAGCAATGAGCGGGAAGGGACAGATACGCAGTATTTT. This sequence joins TRBV6-1 and TRBJ2-3, with TRBD2 matching over 7 bases. CDR3 length equals 14 residues. From germline, CDR1 is MNHNS and CDR2 SASEGT. With V trimmed by 7 bases and J by 3 bases, 7 bases remained unmatched.